The rows below give T cell receptor beta chains drawn from one sample of a study of blood T cell repertoires in COVID-19. Libraries were prepared by immunoSEQ multiplex PCR; TCRdb keeps only in-frame clonotypes and omits some of them. The sample lists 250,000 to 350,000 clones; nearly 90% were seen once. The material sequenced was PBMCs or T cells enriched from blood (not recorded which). The source is a woman aged 25-40 years who had recovered from COVID-19. Each CDR3 is given with its conserved first and last residue. D genes are given only for firm matches. Not all rows give a size; the values are once, few, many and, for expanded clones, a class.

j_call v_call d_call clone_size cdr3_nt cdr3_aa
TRBJ2-7 TRBV27 TRBD1 NA TGTGCCAGCAGCTGGGGGACAGACTACGAGCAGTACTTC CASSWGTDYEQYF
TRBJ1-2 TRBV29-1 TRBD1 NA TGCAGCGTTCCGCGGGACAGGGCTGGTTTTAACTATGGCTACACCTTC CSVPRDRAGFNYGYTF
TRBJ1-5 TRBV5-6 TRBD1 NA TGTGCCAGCAGCCGGGACAGGGGCGTCCATCAGCCCCAGCATTTT CASSRDRGVHQPQHF
TRBJ2-3 TRBV5-6 TRBD2 NA TGTGCCAGCAGCTCGCCCCTAGCGGGAGGCACAGATACGCAGTATTTT CASSSPLAGGTDTQYF
TRBJ2-7 TRBV6-5 NA NA TGTGCCAGCAGAGGGAAACAGGGTCCACCTACGGAGCAGTACTTC CASRGKQGPPTEQYF
TRBJ2-7 TRBV29-1 TRBD1 NA TGCAGCGAACGCTTCAGGGGGCCACAAGGCTCCTACGAGCAGTACTTC CSERFRGPQGSYEQYF
TRBJ2-7 TRBV10-3 TRBD2 NA TGTGCCATCAGTGGGGGGGGCTCCTACGAGCAGTACTTC CAISGGGSYEQYF
TRBJ1-4 TRBV27 NA NA TGTGCCAGCAGGCCCGACAGAATTAATGAAAAACTGTTTTTT CASRPDRINEKLFF
TRBJ2-5 TRBV11-3 TRBD2 NA TGTGCCAGCAGGCTCACTAGCGGGGGGTACCAAGAGACCCAGTACTTC CASRLTSGGYQETQYF
TRBJ2-7 TRBV9 NA NA TGTGCCAGCAGCCTCAGGGTCAGATCAACCTACGAGCAGTACTTC CASSLRVRSTYEQYF
TRBJ1-4 TRBV28 TRBD1 NA TGTGCCAGCAGTTTAACAGGGGGGAATGAAAAACTGTTTTTT CASSLTGGNEKLFF
TRBJ1-5 TRBV15 NA NA TGTGCCACCAGCAGGGCCAACAATCAGCCCCAGCATTTT CATSRANNQPQHF
TRBJ1-5 TRBV2 NA NA TGTGCCAGCAGCCTACAGGGTAGCAATCAGCCCCAGCATTTT CASSLQGSNQPQHF
TRBJ1-6 TRBV23-1 NA NA TGCGCCGCGATATTCCGGGTGGGGAACAAACAGGCCCCGAATTCACCCCTCCACTTT CAAIFRVGNKQAPNSPLHF
TRBJ2-5 TRBV5-1 NA NA TGCGCCAGCAGCCTCGAGAACCCGTCTTTGACCCAGTACTTC CASSLENPSLTQYF
TRBJ2-5 TRBV4-3 TRBD2 once TGCGCCAGCAGCCAAGAAGTCAGCGGGGGGGCCCAAGAGACCCAGTACTTC CASSQEVSGGAQETQYF
TRBJ2-7 TRBV19 NA NA TGTGCCAGTAGTTTCGGAGGGGGCAAAAGCTACGAGCAGTACTTC CASSFGGGKSYEQYF
TRBJ1-6 TRBV6-2/TRBV6-3 TRBD1 NA TGTGCCAGCAGTTGGGACAGGGTGACCCTCCACTTT CASSWDRVTLHF
TRBJ2-7 TRBV10-1 TRBD1 NA TGCGCCAGCAGTCCGGACAGGGTCGACGAGCAGTACTTC CASSPDRVDEQYF
TRBJ1-5 TRBV2 NA once TGTGCCAGCAGCCAAACAGGGTGGGGTCAGCCCCAGCATTTT CASSQTGWGQPQHF
TRBJ2-7 TRBV27 NA once TGTGCCAGCAGTTTAATGGGACAACGCTACGAGCAGTACTTC CASSLMGQRYEQYF
TRBJ1-2 TRBV19 TRBD1 few TGTGCCAGTAGTAGCGGGACAGCGGTCTATGGCTACACCTTC CASSSGTAVYGYTF
TRBJ2-6 TRBV28 TRBD2 NA TGTGCCAGCAGTTTAGCGGGAGTCCCGGCCAACGTCCTGACTTTC CASSLAGVPANVLTF
TRBJ1-1 TRBV28 NA NA TGTGCCACCCACTTGATCGGGCGAGGGTCTACTGAAGCTTTCTTT CATHLIGRGSTEAFF
TRBJ1-1 TRBV3-1/TRBV3-2 NA NA TGTGCCAGCAGCCAAGCGGGAGTAATGCCCGCTTTCTTT CASSQAGVMPAFF
TRBJ1-3 TRBV5-1 NA NA TGCGCCAGCAGCAGGGAGACCAGCGTCTCTGGAAACACCATATATTTT CASSRETSVSGNTIYF
TRBJ1-1 TRBV7-2 TRBD1 NA TGTGCCAGCAGCCCCCCGACAGGGGCGCTCAGTACTGAAGCTTTCTTT CASSPPTGALSTEAFF
TRBJ1-1 TRBV27 NA NA TGTGCCAGCTCCCGCGGAGTGAACACTGAAGCTTTCTTT CASSRGVNTEAFF